What follows is one TCR beta chain and its context. The source of the sample is a study of blood T cell repertoires in COVID-19. CDR1 and CDR2 from the germline V gene are SGDLS and YYNGEE. The V segment lost 2 bases and the J segment 5 bases; nucleotides outside the gene matches: 9. This CDR3 spans 16 amino acids. Some clones are missing from TCRdb's copy, which holds only in-frame ones; the method was immunoSEQ multiplex PCR. The sample consists of under 150,000 clones, less than 90% of them appearing once. This TCR derives from a woman aged 50 to 65 who had recovered from COVID-19. The gene calls are TRBV9 and TRBJ2-1; 8 bases are a match to TRBD2. Specimen: PBMCs or T cells enriched from blood (not recorded which). CDR3 DNA: TGTGCCAGCAGCGTCCCAATGATAGCGGGGAACAATGAGCAGTTCTTC. Translating gives CASSVPMIAGNNEQFF.